These 2 T cell receptor beta chains share one sample of origin, sequenced in a study of PD-1 blockade in classical Hodgkin lymphoma. Time point here: cycle 4 day 1 (C4D1), after 6 weeks of nivolumab. No patient escaped relapse after autologous stem cell transplantation, and brentuximab vedotin exposure varied. Negative magnetic selection isolated CD4+ T cells from thawed PBMCs. Sequenced by immunoSEQ multiplex PCR; TCRdb stores in-frame clones only, minus some. The data show about 4,800 clones, roughly three quarters seen once. The sequencing used CD4+ T cells from blood, collected before the fourth cycle of nivolumab. The receptors originated from a human donor with classical Hodgkin lymphoma.

Written as DNA, the CDR3 is TGTGCCAGCAGCACCGAAAGGCGGAACTATGGCTACACCTTC. It encodes CASSTERRNYGYTF. The genes are TRBV6-1 and TRBJ1-2; D is uncertain. V was shortened by 6 bases and J by 2 bases, with 13 bases between the two germline ends. There are 14 residues in the CDR3. From germline, CDR1 is MNHNS and CDR2 SASEGT.

The V call is TRBV28, the J call TRBJ2-2; D possibly corresponds to TRBD2 (6 bases). Germline-derived CDR1 and CDR2 are MDHEN and SYDVKM. Trimming stripped 9 bases from V and 2 bases from J, with 19 bases between. The CDR3 loop spans 16 amino acids. CDR3 DNA: TGTGCCAGTCTATCCGGCGGGGCGGAAAACACCGGGGAGCTGTTTTTT. Protein sequence: CASLSGGAENTGELFF.